The 9 T cell receptor beta chains in this list originate from one sample, sequenced in a study of T cell responses to AZD1222 COVID-19 vaccine. Sequencing was performed with immunoSEQ multiplex PCR; in TCRdb, only in-frame clones are kept and a portion is missing. Found here are 110,000 to 150,000 clones, more than 80% of them singletons; the top ten hold around 1.6%. The sample was peripheral blood, taken on day 0 of AZD1222 vaccination. The receptors shown here come from an adult in good health.

The chain combines TRBV4-1 with TRBJ2-1; TRBD2 matches 11 bases. V gave up 4 bases and J gave up 3 bases; unmatched junction bases: 8. From germline, CDR1 is MGHRA and CDR2 YSYEKL. The CDR3 spans 17 residues. The CDR3 DNA is TGCGCCAGCAGCCGTACCCTAGCGGGGGGCGTCTACAATGAGCAGTTCTTC. Its protein product is CASSRTLAGGVYNEQFF.

The rearrangement joins TRBV6-5 to TRBJ1-1; D is ambiguous. V lost 6 bases and J 1 base, leaving 12 bases between the germline ends. CDR3 length: 14 amino acids. CDR1 is MNHEY, CDR2 SVGAGI, per germline. As DNA, the CDR3 is TGTGCCAGCAGGGAGAGGGAGACGAACACTGAAGCTTTCTTT. Its translation: CASRERETNTEAFF.

The genes are TRBV5-4 and TRBJ2-1, with 9 bases fitting TRBD2. Trimming took 0 bases from V and 9 from J; bases not matched to a gene: 7. The germline CDR1 and CDR2 sequences are SGHNT and YYREEE (reference sequence). This CDR3 region has 15 residues. The CDR3 nucleotides read TGTGCCAGCAGCTTGGCGGTAGCGGGAGTACGTGAGCAGTTCTTC. It specifies CASSLAVAGVREQFF.

This chain joins TRBV29-1 and TRBJ2-1; 9 bases align to TRBD2. V shed 4 bases and J 4 bases; nucleotides not matched to a gene: 11. The germline V gene has CDR1 SQVTM and CDR2 ANQGSEA. The CDR3 extends over 16 amino acids. The CDR3 is CSVAPSGLARYNEQFF. CDR3 nucleotides: TGCAGCGTTGCTCCTTCGGGACTAGCAAGATACAATGAGCAGTTCTTC.

The V call is TRBV18, the J call TRBJ1-5; D gene uncertain. The germline CDR1 and CDR2 sequences are KGHSH and LQKENI. Trimming shortened V by 1 base and J by 2 bases, and 9 bases separated the two germline ends. The CDR3 extends over 15 amino acids. CDR3 loop: CASSPLFDGNQPQHF. The DNA of the CDR3 is TGTGCCAGCTCACCACTGTTCGATGGCAATCAGCCCCAGCATTTT.

This chain links TRBV2 with TRBJ1-5, with D tentatively TRBD1 (6 bases). CDR1 is SNHLY, CDR2 FYNNEI, per germline. V lost 2 bases and J lost 5, with 10 bases in between. The CDR3 has 14 amino acids. The CDR3 is CASSENRDDQPQHF. The CDR3 DNA follows: TGTGCCAGCAGTGAAAACAGGGACGATCAGCCCCAGCATTTT.

This clone was detected only once. The rearrangement joins TRBV14 to TRBJ2-1, with 15 bases fitting TRBD2. The CDR3 contains 16 residues. The V segment lost 3 bases and the J segment 10 bases; nucleotides outside the gene matches: 7. Germline V lookup: CDR1 SGHDN, CDR2 FVKESK. CDR3 bases: TGTGCCAGCAGCCACCAGGGACTAGCGGGAGGCAGGGAGCAGTTCTTC. This encodes CASSHQGLAGGREQFF. The variable domain in full, with the rest retrieved from reference TRBV14 and TRBJ2-1, is EAGVTQFPSHSVIEKGQTVTLRCDPISGHDNLYWYRRVMGKEIKFLLHFVKESKQDESGMPNNRFLAERTGGTYSTLKVQPAELEDSGVYFCASSHQGLAGGREQFFGPGTRLTVL.

The rearrangement uses TRBV5-4 and TRBJ2-5; D is uncertain. Germline-derived CDR1 and CDR2 are SGHNT and YYREEE (reference sequence). Trimming stripped 0 bases from V and 0 bases from J, with 9 bases between. The length of the CDR3 is 15 residues. The CDR3 bases are TGTGCCAGCAGCTTGGGGGCGGAGTACCAAGAGACCCAGTACTTC. Amino acids: CASSLGAEYQETQYF. The full variable domain, completed using reference TRBV5-4 and TRBJ2-5, is ETGVTQSPTHLIKTRGQQVTLRCSSQSGHNTVSWYQQALGQGPQFIFQYYREEENGRGNFPPRFSGLQFPNYSSELNVNALELDDSALYLCASSLGAEYQETQYFGPGTRLLVL.

The chain has TRBV6-6 and TRBJ2-1, with D perhaps matching TRBD1 or TRBD2 (6 bases each). V shed 10 bases and J shed 6 bases, with 16 bases lying between them. Germline V CDR1 and CDR2: MNHNY, SVGAGI (reference sequence). The length of the CDR3 is 13 residues. The CDR3 bases are TGTGCCACCGCCGGAGGGGGAGGCAATGAGCAGTTCTTC. This encodes CATAGGGGNEQFF.